This T cell receptor beta chain was identified during a study of breast tumors, draining lymph nodes, adjacent tissues. Study-wide findings and caveats: Tumor and nontumor repertoires were significantly more similar in luminal-like than in basal-like breast cancer. That most tumor T cells come from lymph nodes remained unproven. Compared with lymph nodes, tumors were less diverse; compared with nontumor tissue, more.

From the multiplex PCR reads, TCRdb called clonotypes with MiXCR, one entry per CDR3 protein. The data hold nearly 200,000 distinct CDR3 sequences, with approximately 30% observed a single time. With regard to this clonotype: Its antigen is still unknown.

Axillary draining lymph nodes of breast cancer patients supplied the node samples. J was trimmed by 7 bases and V by 3 bases; bases with no gene match: 8. This CDR3 has 15 residues. The germline gives CDR1 LGHNA, CDR2 YNFKEQ. The TCR comes from a female donor with breast cancer. Some clones in this sample may be carry-over from other donors' samples. The chain carries TRBV4-2 and TRBJ1-4, with 7 bases aligning to TRBD1. The specimen was axillary lymph node tissue. CDR3 in DNA: TGTGCCAGCAGCCAGGAAGAGGGGGCCGGTGAAAAACTGTTTTTT. Its protein product is CASSQEEGAGEKLFF.